This is a list of T cell receptor beta chains from one sample in a study of monozygotic twins with inflammatory bowel disease. From its re-call of the 5' RACE reads, TCRdb lists each CDR3 protein once, without DNA. Seen in this sample are approximately 400,000 distinct CDR3 sequences; the ten most common clones hold around 2.5%. Sequencing was carried out using blood. These TCRs come from a human donor with ulcerative colitis or Crohn's disease, or a healthy co-twin of an affected twin (not recorded which). The CDR3 runs from the conserved cysteine through the conserved F or W.

CDR3 length,J gene,V gene,CDR3 protein
16,TRBJ2-5,TRBV7-2,CASSTSGRLNQETQYF
14,TRBJ2-7,TRBV20-1,CSARGQGLLLEQYF
15,TRBJ2-7,TRBV7-2,CASSLVGTTTYEQYF
15,TRBJ1-1,TRBV5-1,CASSLGTWSWGQAFF
13,TRBJ2-2,TRBV12-3/TRBV12-4,CASSTGLSGELFF
15,TRBJ2-5,TRBV3-1,CASSQGVQGRETQYF
12,TRBJ1-5,TRBV14,CASSQDSQPQHF
17,TRBJ2-1,TRBV5-1,CASSLMKGSHSYNEQFF
15,TRBJ2-5,TRBV5-4,CASSLGRTTQETQYF
16,TRBJ1-2,TRBV10-3,CAISEARQGFPYGYTF
13,TRBJ2-1,TRBV20-1,CSARDGIAHWQFF
13,TRBJ2-1,TRBV4-1,CASSQDRPSEQFF
15,TRBJ2-5,TRBV7-6,CASSFGGNGQETQYF
14,TRBJ1-4,TRBV5-1,CASSQGSTNEKLFF
13,TRBJ2-2,TRBV29-1,CSVKTVNTGELFF
11,TRBJ1-2,TRBV20-1,CSAREGIGYTF
15,TRBJ1-2,TRBV5-1,CASSLPAGSSHGYTF
11,TRBJ2-7,TRBV5-5,CASSTPYEQYF
15,TRBJ2-4,TRBV7-9,CASSLDRLAKNIQYF
15,TRBJ2-2,TRBV5-1,CASSTGQHNTGELFF
13,TRBJ2-1,TRBV11-2,CASSFGGHDEQFF
15,TRBJ2-1,TRBV5-1,CASSLRPSSYNEQFF
14,TRBJ2-3,TRBV7-2,CASGAAGADYTQYF
15,TRBJ1-5,TRBV20-1,CSARGGTALNQPQHF
12,TRBJ2-1,TRBV7-2,CASSEQGDEQFF
13,TRBJ1-1,TRBV18,CASGTVPNTEAFF
12,TRBJ1-2,TRBV29-1,CSVERVVGGYTF
12,TRBJ2-5,TRBV28,CASGVGSETQYF
16,TRBJ2-3,TRBV20-1,CSALGDSGTPPDTQYF
15,TRBJ1-2,TRBV9,CASSVGAVPDYGYTF
15,TRBJ2-3,TRBV9,CASSVRPSGTDTQYF
13,TRBJ2-1,TRBV24-1,CATSTRRVDEQFF
15,TRBJ2-1,TRBV5-1,CASSLGGNFYNEQFF
16,TRBJ2-7,TRBV6-2/TRBV6-3,CASSYLLAQAPYEQYF
16,TRBJ2-4,TRBV5-1,CASKERGGSNNYIQYF
17,TRBJ2-3,TRBV6-1,CASSGLAGGGSTDTQYF